These 16 T cell receptor beta chains were sequenced from one sample in a study of shared clonotypes between healthy human individuals. Assay used: immunoSEQ multiplex PCR; TCRdb lists only in-frame clones, some missing. Of about 2 million clones listed, approximately 94% are singletons. Terminally differentiated effector memory CD45RA+ cells were excluded from the naive CD8 cells, which were CD45RO-negative and positively selected for CCR7. Source material: naive CD8+ T cells sorted from blood. These receptors all stem from a young man in good health.

V gene TRBV9 combines with J gene TRBJ1-1; 9 bases align to TRBD1. The V gene end was trimmed by 3 bases and the J gene end by 6 bases; junction bases not matched to a gene: 9. CDR3 length: 15 amino acids. Per germline, CDR1 SGDLS and CDR2 YYNGEE. The CDR3 reads CASSAPDTGGPEAFF. The DNA of the CDR3 is TGTGCCAGCAGCGCCCCCGATACAGGGGGCCCTGAAGCTTTCTTT.

This sequence joins TRBV5-4 and TRBJ1-1, with D maybe TRBD1 (6 bases). Per the germline V gene, CDR1 is SGHNT and CDR2 is YYREEE (reference sequence). This CDR3 contains 12 residues. Between the trimmed V and J ends, which lost 2 bases and 12 bases, there was a span of 14 bases. The CDR3: CASSFGQGQTFF. CDR3 in DNA: TGTGCCAGCAGCTTTGGGCAGGGGCAGACTTTCTTT.

The chain couples TRBV27 to TRBJ2-7; D might be TRBD1 (6 bases). Germline CDR1 reads MNHEY; CDR2 reads SMNVEV (reference sequence). Between the trimmed V and J ends, which lost 5 bases and 3 bases, there was a span of 14 bases. The length of the CDR3 is 14 residues. CDR3: CASSIGQPSYEQYF. As DNA, the CDR3 is TGTGCCAGCAGTATCGGACAGCCTAGCTACGAGCAGTACTTC.

The CDR3 region is CASSDSNMGRNTEAFF. In DNA form, the CDR3 reads TGTGCCAGCAGTGACTCGAATATGGGTCGGAACACTGAAGCTTTCTTT. The chain links TRBV6-4 to TRBJ1-1; D is uncertain. Trimming took off 0 bases at V and 1 base at J, with 12 bases between the two ends. The CDR3 is 16 amino acids. CDR1 and CDR2 from the germline V gene are MRHNA and SNTAGT.

The rearrangement uses TRBV9 and TRBJ2-5, with TRBD2 matching over 9 bases. The CDR3 is 16 residues long. V lost 0 bases, J lost 4 bases, and 7 bases stayed unmatched. Germline V lookup: CDR1 SGDLS, CDR2 YYNGEE. The DNA for the CDR3 is TGTGCCAGCAGCGTAGACGGCGGGGGGGCGTCAGAGACCCAGTACTTC. Translation gives CASSVDGGGASETQYF.

The count of this clone is one. The gene calls are TRBV23-1 and TRBJ2-7; 9 bases align to TRBD1. TRBV23-1 is recorded as an ORF, its role being uncertain. The ends lost 1 base at V and 3 bases at J; junction bases unmatched: 7. This CDR3 is built from 16 residues. CDR3 nucleotides: TGCGCCAGCAGTCAATTAGATCAGGACAGGGGCTACGAGCAGTACTTC. It yields the protein CASSQLDQDRGYEQYF.

The chain is built from TRBV7-8 and TRBJ2-1, with a possible D match to TRBD2 (5 bases). The CDR3 has 13 residues. Germline CDR1 SGHVS, CDR2 FQNEAQ. V lost 4 bases and J 10 bases, leaving 14 bases between the germline ends. In DNA, the CDR3 is TGTGCCAGCAGCTCCAGACTCGGGGAAGAGCAGTTCTTC. This translates into CASSSRLGEEQFF. Full variable domain (remainder filled in from reference TRBV7-8 and TRBJ2-1): GAGVSQSPRYKVAKRGQDVALRCDPISGHVSLFWYQQALGQGPEFLTYFQNEAQLDKSGLPSDRFFAERPEGSVSTLKIQRTQQEDSAVYLCASSSRLGEEQFFGPGTRLTVL.

This chain uses TRBV27 with TRBJ2-1; weak D call: TRBD2 (6 bases). This CDR3 has 14 residues. Germline V gene sequence: CDR1 MNHEY, CDR2 SMNVEV (reference sequence). V lost 6 bases and J lost 2, with 11 bases in between. The CDR3 region has the DNA TGTGCCAGCAGATCTAGCGTGACCTACAATGAGCAGTTCTTC. This gives the protein CASRSSVTYNEQFF.

Points on this clone: The same CDR3 also results from other DNA sequences found in this sample. V and J are TRBV9 and TRBJ2-3; the D is unclear. Trimming removed 0 bases from V and 2 bases from J, with 7 bases in between. The CDR3 totals 14 residues. The V gene's germline CDR1 is SGDLS and CDR2 YYNGEE. CDR3 amino acids: CASSVEGVTDTQYF. The CDR3 nucleotides read TGTGCCAGCAGCGTAGAGGGCGTCACAGATACGCAGTATTTT.

V gene TRBV15 combines with J gene TRBJ2-7; TRBD2 aligns across 7 bases. The CDR3 has 17 residues. Losses at the gene ends were 0 bases for V and 3 bases for J; bases not matched to a gene: 11. Germline lookup yields CDR1 LNHNV and CDR2 YYDKDF (reference sequence). In DNA, the CDR3 is TGTGCCACCAGCAGAGATCCCCCTAGCGGAGAAAACTACGAGCAGTACTTC. It specifies CATSRDPPSGENYEQYF.

The chain couples TRBV5-1 to TRBJ2-7; tentatively, D is TRBD1 (5 bases). The length of the CDR3 is 15 residues. The germline V and J ends were trimmed by 0 bases and 2 bases, with 12 bases remaining between them. Germline V lookup: CDR1 SGHRS, CDR2 YFSETQ. The CDR3: CASSLVGQGTYEQYF. In nucleotides, the CDR3 is TGCGCCAGCAGCTTGGTGGGCCAGGGAACCTACGAGCAGTACTTC.

In the case of this clone: Within the sample, other DNA sequences also encode this same CDR3. V is TRBV30 and J is TRBJ1-5; D unclear. CDR1 is GTSNPN and CDR2 is SVGIG in the germline V gene (reference sequence). V was pared by 3 bases and J by 7 bases, with 10 bases between. This CDR3 is built from 12 residues. CDR3 sequence: CAWSSGGQPQHF. CDR3 bases: TGTGCCTGGAGCAGCGGCGGACAGCCCCAGCATTTT.

V gene TRBV6-1 combines with J gene TRBJ1-1; 8 bases line up with TRBD1. V lost 8 bases and J lost 1; bases outside the gene matches: 3. CDR3 length: 13 amino acids. CDR1 MNHNS and CDR2 SASEGT come from the germline V gene. The CDR3 loop reads CASSDRANTEAFF. CDR3 DNA sequence: TGTGCCAGCTCGGACAGGGCGAACACTGAAGCTTTCTTT.

CDR3 amino acids: CASRQGSSTEAFF. The DNA of the CDR3 is TGTGCCAGCAGACAAGGTTCGAGCACTGAAGCTTTCTTT. V is TRBV5-6 and J is TRBJ1-1; no definite D call. CDR1 is SGHDT and CDR2 is YYEEEE in the germline V gene. Trimming pared 5 bases from V and 4 bases from J, leaving 12 bases between. The CDR3 runs to 13 residues.

The gene calls are TRBV10-3 and TRBJ1-3; D not resolved. Trimming removed 10 bases from V and 0 bases from J, with 13 bases in between. The CDR3 runs to 14 residues. Looked up from germline, CDR1 is ENHRY and CDR2 is SYGVKD. The CDR3 sequence: CATTQKSSGNTIYF. CDR3 nucleotide sequence: TGTGCCACGACGCAAAAGAGCTCTGGAAACACCATATATTTT.

The genes are TRBV19 and TRBJ2-1; D gene unclear. The CDR3 spans 18 residues. Trimming stripped 0 bases from V and 0 bases from J, with 15 bases between. The V gene's germline CDR1 is LNHDA and CDR2 SQIVND (reference sequence). The CDR3 is CASSIDIVRIVSYNEQFF. CDR3 DNA sequence: TGTGCCAGTAGTATAGACATCGTGCGTATTGTCTCCTACAATGAGCAGTTCTTC.